The source of this TCR beta chain is a study of T cell responses to AZD1222 COVID-19 vaccine. Points from the study as a whole: Repertoire sampling occurred only after the peak T cell response. It was only a handful of AZD1222 recipients who were seropositive at baseline. Nearly half of spike-specific TCRs reportedly target variant regions that are unmutated in the B.1.351 and B.1.1.7 variants.

Clones were read by immunoSEQ multiplex PCR, and TCRdb kept only the in-frame ones, dropping some. Of approximately 170,000 clones listed, approximately 90% were seen once; the top ten hold 4% to 5.5%. Points on this clone: What it binds is unknown.

The junction had 2 bases not matched to a gene; V was cut back by 6 bases and J by 4 bases. The CDR3 consists of 13 residues. In germline, CDR1 is LGHDT, CDR2 YNNKEL (reference sequence). Sequenced material: peripheral blood, taken on day 0 of AZD1222 vaccination. The J gene is TRBJ1-3, the V gene TRBV3-1 (or the pseudogene TRBV3-2); 8 nucleotides match TRBD1. The TCR sequence derives from an adult in good health. The CDR3 protein is CASRPGGGNTIYF. The CDR3 nucleotides are TGTGCCAGCAGGCCAGGGGGCGGAAACACCATATATTTT.